The sample holds a few counts of the clone carrying this T cell receptor (beta chain). Its antigen is undetermined. Each diagnosis was grounded in clinical symptoms, serum thyroxine and TRAb, thyroid ultrasound, and orbital computed tomography. TCR beta CDR3 regions were amplified from RNA. During a first-round RT-PCR of the TCR CDR3, the HTBI primer set was used. Each CDR3 protein is one row after TCRdb ran MiXCR on the multiplex PCR reads. The sample carries about 640,000 distinct CDR3 sequences, around 21% recorded once. V dropped 6 bases and J dropped 3; count of bases not matched to a gene: 8. This CDR3 contains 15 residues. Germline V lookup: CDR1 MNHEY, CDR2 SMNVEV (reference sequence). This entry is derived from a study of T cells in Graves' hyperthyroidism and ophthalmopathy. Study outcomes and limitations: Median prediction lead before ophthalmopathy onset was around seven months with the model.

The J gene is TRBJ2-7, the V gene TRBV27; TRBD1 aligns across 10 bases. The receptor was derived from a man aged 25-40 years with Graves' ophthalmopathy. Sequenced: blood. The CDR3: CASRRDRGEIYEQYF. CDR3 nucleotide sequence: TGTGCCAGCAGGAGGGACAGGGGCGAAATCTACGAGCAGTACTTC.